The 7 T cell receptor beta chains listed next were all sequenced from one sample in a study of cytomegalovirus exposure and HLA in healthy donors. PCR primers comprised 60 Vbeta and 13 Jbeta primers. Some clones are missing from TCRdb's copy, which holds only in-frame ones; the method was immunoSEQ multiplex PCR. The repertoire holds about 14,000 clones, with roughly 63% as singletons. The sample consisted of PBMCs. Source of these receptors: a woman between 45 and 60 years old in good health and CMV-seropositive.

Sample share makes this clone medium-sized (0.01 to 0.1%). This chain uses TRBV2 with TRBJ2-5, with 7 bases aligning to TRBD1. V lost 6 bases and J lost 5; bases outside the gene matches: 6. CDR1 is SNHLY, CDR2 FYNNEI, per germline. The CDR3 runs to 13 residues. The CDR3 sequence: CASRRGLEETQYF. The DNA for the CDR3 is TGTGCCAGCAGGAGGGGGCTGGAGGAGACCCAGTACTTC.

The chain carries TRBV14 and TRBJ1-1; 8 bases map to TRBD1. Germline CDR1 and CDR2: SGHDN and FVKESK. This CDR3 is built from 15 residues. Trimming at V came to 2 bases and at J to 0 bases, leaving 2 bases not matched to a gene. The CDR3 DNA is TGTGCCAGCAGCCAAAGGACAGGGATGAACACTGAAGCTTTCTTT. Its protein product is CASSQRTGMNTEAFF.

V is TRBV30 and J is TRBJ1-1, with D perhaps TRBD1 (5 bases). This CDR3 comprises 11 residues. Germline CDR1 is GTSNPN and CDR2 is SVGIG (reference sequence). V dropped 7 bases and J dropped 10 bases, with 16 bases sitting between them. For the CDR3, the DNA is TGTGCCTACATAATCGGGGGGAGAGCTTTCTTT. Protein product: CAYIIGGRAFF.

V gene TRBV29-1 combines with J gene TRBJ1-1; D perhaps matches TRBD1 (5 bases). Germline values: CDR1 SQVTM, CDR2 ANQGSEA. V was clipped by 7 bases and J by 3 bases, with 12 bases between them. The CDR3 sequence is 12 residues long. CDR3 bases: TGCAGCGCAGAGGACACCCACACTGAAGCTTTCTTT. Translated, it gives CSAEDTHTEAFF. Full variable domain (missing parts from reference TRBV29-1 and TRBJ1-1): SAVISQKPSRDICQRGTSLTIQCQVDSQVTMMFWYRQQPGQSLTLIATANQGSEATYESGFVIDKFPISRPNLTFSTLTVSNMSPEDSSIYLCSAEDTHTEAFFGQGTRLTVV.

This clone was found a few times. The rearrangement joins TRBV5-1 to TRBJ2-7, with TRBD2 as a possible D gene (5 bases). The V and J ends lost 0 bases and 5 bases respectively, with 6 bases between them. Germline V lookup: CDR1 SGHRS, CDR2 YFSETQ. This CDR3 is 12 amino acids long. CDR3 DNA sequence: TGCGCCAGCAGCTTGGGGGAGAACGAGCAGTACTTC. Amino acid sequence: CASSLGENEQYF.

The rearrangement joins TRBV18 to TRBJ1-3; D uncertain. Germline V gives CDR1 KGHSH, CDR2 LQKENI. The V and J ends lost 5 bases and 0 bases respectively, with 14 bases between them. This CDR3 contains 16 residues. DNA of the CDR3: TGTGCCAGCTCATCCCGACTTATAGGCTCTGGAAACACCATATATTTT. Translation gives CASSSRLIGSGNTIYF.

This chain joins TRBV5-1 and TRBJ2-1, with a possible D match to TRBD1 (8 bases). Trimming stripped 4 bases from V and 13 bases from J, with 15 bases between. CDR3 length: 12 amino acids. The germline CDR1 and CDR2 sequences are SGHRS and YFSETQ. In DNA, the CDR3 is TGCGCCAGCAGCGATACAGGGGGGGGACAGTTCTTC. Its translation: CASSDTGGGQFF.